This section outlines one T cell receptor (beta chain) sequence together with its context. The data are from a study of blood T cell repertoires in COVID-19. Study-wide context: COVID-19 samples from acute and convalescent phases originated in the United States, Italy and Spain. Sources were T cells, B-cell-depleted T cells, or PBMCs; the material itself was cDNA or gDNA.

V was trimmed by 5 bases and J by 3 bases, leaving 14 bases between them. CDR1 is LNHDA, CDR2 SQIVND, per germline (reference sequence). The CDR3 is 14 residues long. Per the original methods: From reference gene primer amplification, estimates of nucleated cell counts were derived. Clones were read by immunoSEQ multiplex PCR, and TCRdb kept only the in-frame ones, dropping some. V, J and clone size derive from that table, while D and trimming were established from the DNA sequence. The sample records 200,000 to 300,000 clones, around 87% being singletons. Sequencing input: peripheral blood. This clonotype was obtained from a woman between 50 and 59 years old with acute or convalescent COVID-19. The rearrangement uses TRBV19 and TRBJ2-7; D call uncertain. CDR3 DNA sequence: TGTGCCAGTAGTCCCTCAGGTGGGTTCTACGAGCAGTACTTC. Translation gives CASSPSGGFYEQYF.